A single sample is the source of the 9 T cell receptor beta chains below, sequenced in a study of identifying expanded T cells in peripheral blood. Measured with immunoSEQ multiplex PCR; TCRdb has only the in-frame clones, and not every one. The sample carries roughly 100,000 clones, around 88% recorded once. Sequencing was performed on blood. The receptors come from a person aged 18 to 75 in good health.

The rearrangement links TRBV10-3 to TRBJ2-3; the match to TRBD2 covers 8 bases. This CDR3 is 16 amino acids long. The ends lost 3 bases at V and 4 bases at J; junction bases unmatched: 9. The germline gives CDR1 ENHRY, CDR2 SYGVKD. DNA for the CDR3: TGTGCCATCAGTGATGCCAGCGGGGGCATGGCAGATACGCAGTATTTT. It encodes CAISDASGGMADTQYF.

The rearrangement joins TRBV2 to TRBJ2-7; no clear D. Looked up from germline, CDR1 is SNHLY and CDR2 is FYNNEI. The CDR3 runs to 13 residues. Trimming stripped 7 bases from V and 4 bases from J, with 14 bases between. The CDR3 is CASTQNWRYEQYF. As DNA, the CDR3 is TGTGCCAGCACACAGAACTGGCGATACGAGCAGTACTTC.

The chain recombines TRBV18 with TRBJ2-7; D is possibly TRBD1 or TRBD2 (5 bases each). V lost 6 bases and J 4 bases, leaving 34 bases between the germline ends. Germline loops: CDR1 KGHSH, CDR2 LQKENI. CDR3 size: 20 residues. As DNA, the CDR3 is TGTGCCAGCTCCGGATCTTTCGACAGAAGGGATGGGAGACTCACTTACGAGCAGTACTTC. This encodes CASSGSFDRRDGRLTYEQYF. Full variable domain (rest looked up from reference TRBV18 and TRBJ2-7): NAGVMQNPRHLVRRRGQEARLRCSPMKGHSHVYWYRQLPEEGLKFMVYLQKENIIDESGMPKERFSAEFPKEGPSILRIQQVVRGDSAAYFCASSGSFDRRDGRLTYEQYFGPGTRLTVT.

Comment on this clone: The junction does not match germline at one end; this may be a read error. CDR3 DNA: TGTGCCAGCAGTCACTCCAGGGATGGCTACACCTTC. Protein product: CASSHSRDGYTF. The chain links TRBV6-6 to TRBJ1-2, with D possibly TRBD1 on 5 matching bases. The CDR3 consists of 12 residues. Germline values: CDR1 MNHNY, CDR2 SVGAGI (reference sequence).

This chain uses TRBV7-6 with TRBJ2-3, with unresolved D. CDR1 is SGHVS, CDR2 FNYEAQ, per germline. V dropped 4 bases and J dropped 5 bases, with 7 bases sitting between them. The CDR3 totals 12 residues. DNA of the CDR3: TGTGCCAGCAGCTCTCCGTTAGATACGCAGTATTTT. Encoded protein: CASSSPLDTQYF.

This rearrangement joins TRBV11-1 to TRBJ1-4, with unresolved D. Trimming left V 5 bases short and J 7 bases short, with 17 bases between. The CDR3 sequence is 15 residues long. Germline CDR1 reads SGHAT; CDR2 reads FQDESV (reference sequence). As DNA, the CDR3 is TGTGCCAGCAGCCTCATGAGTGGAGGAGCTGAAAAACTGTTTTTT. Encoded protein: CASSLMSGGAEKLFF. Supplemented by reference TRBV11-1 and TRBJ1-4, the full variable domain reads EAEVAQSPRYKITEKSQAVAFWCDPISGHATLYWYRQILGQGPELLVQFQDESVVDDSQLPKDRFSAERLKGVDSTLKIQPAELGDSAMYLCASSLMSGGAEKLFFGSGTQLSVL.

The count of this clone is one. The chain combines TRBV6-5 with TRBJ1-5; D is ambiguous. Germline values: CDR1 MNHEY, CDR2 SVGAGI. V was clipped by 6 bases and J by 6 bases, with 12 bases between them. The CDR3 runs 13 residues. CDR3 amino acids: CASRLNIAQPQHF. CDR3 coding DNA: TGTGCCAGCAGGTTAAACATTGCTCAGCCCCAGCATTTT.

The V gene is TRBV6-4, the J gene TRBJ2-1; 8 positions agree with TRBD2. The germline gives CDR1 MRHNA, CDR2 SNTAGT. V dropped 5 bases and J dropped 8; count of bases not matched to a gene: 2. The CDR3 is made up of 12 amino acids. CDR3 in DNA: TGTGCCAGCAGTTCGGGGGGGGATGAGCAGTTCTTC. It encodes CASSSGGDEQFF.

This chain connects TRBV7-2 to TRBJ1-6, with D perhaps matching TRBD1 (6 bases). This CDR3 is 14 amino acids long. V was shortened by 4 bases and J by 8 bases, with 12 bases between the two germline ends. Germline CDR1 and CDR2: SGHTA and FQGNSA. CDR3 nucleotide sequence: TGTGCCAGCAGCTGGGACACGAGGGATTCACCCCTCCACTTT. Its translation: CASSWDTRDSPLHF.